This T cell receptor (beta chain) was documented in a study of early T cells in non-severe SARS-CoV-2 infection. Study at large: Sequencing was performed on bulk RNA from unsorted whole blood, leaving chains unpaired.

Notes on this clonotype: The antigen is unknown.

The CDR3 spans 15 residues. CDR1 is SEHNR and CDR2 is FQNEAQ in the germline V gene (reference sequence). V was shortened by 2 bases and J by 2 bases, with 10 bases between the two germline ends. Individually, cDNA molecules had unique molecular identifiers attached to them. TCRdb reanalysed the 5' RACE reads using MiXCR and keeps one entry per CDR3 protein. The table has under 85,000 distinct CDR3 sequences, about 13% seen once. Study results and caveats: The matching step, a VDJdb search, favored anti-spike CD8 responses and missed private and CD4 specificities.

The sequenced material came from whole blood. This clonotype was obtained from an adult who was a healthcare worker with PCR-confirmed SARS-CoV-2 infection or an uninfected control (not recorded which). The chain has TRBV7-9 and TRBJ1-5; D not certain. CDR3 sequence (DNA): TGTGCCAGCAGCTTACCACAGCCCCGCAATCAGCCCCAGCATTTT. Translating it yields CASSLPQPRNQPQHF.